This TCR beta chain was obtained from a study of OX40 agonist ivuxolimab in advanced cancers. Study summary: Among those enrolled, mean age was about 63 years (range about 23 to 85) and 70% to 85% were male.

Trimming cost V 9 bases and J 3 bases, with 11 bases left between them. CDR3 length: 12 residues. CDR1 is MGHDK, CDR2 SYGVNS, per germline. About this clone itself: Its target is unknown.

The investigators sampled blood at baseline, at cycle 4 day 1, and at cycle 7 day 1. Whole-study findings and limits: With doses of 0.1 to 3.0 mg/kg, CD4+ and CD8+ blood T cells had undergone clonal expansion by week 6.

Sequenced by immunoSEQ multiplex PCR; TCRdb stores in-frame clones only, minus some. The repertoire holds about 40,000 clones, approximately 83% seen once, with about 15% in the top ten. The source is an adult with an advanced solid tumor such as melanoma, head and neck, liver or kidney cancer. The chain is built from TRBV25-1 and TRBJ1-2, with D perhaps matching TRBD1 (5 bases). The specimen comprised CD4+ or CD8+ T cells sorted from blood, sampled in a trial of the OX40 agonist ivuxolimab. The CDR3 sequence: CASQPGDYGYTF. The CDR3 DNA reads as TGTGCCAGTCAGCCGGGGGACTATGGCTACACCTTC.